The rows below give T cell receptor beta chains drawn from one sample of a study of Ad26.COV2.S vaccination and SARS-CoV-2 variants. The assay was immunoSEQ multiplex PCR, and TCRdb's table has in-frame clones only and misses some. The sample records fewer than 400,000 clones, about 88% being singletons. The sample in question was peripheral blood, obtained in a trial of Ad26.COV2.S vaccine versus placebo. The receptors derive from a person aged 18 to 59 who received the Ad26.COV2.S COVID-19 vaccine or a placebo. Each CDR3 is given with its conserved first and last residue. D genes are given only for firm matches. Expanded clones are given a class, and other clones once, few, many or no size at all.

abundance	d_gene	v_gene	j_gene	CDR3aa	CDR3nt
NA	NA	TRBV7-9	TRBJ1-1	CASSADRALEAFF	TGTGCCAGCAGCGCCGACCGAGCACTTGAAGCTTTCTTT
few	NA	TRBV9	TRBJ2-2	CASSESSGTGELFF	TGTGCCAGCAGCGAGAGTAGTGGCACCGGGGAGCTGTTTTTT
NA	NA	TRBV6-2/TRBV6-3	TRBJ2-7	CASSRSQGYEQYF	TGTGCCAGCAGCCGCAGCCAGGGCTACGAGCAGTACTTC
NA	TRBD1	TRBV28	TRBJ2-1	CASSLLGQGISEQFF	TGTGCCAGCAGTTTACTTGGACAGGGGATAAGTGAGCAGTTCTTC
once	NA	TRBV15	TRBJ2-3	CATSTASWGSTDTQYF	TGTGCCACCAGCACGGCTAGCTGGGGGAGCACAGATACGCAGTATTTT
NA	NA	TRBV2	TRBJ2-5	CASRTTGIETQYF	TGTGCCAGCAGGACAACAGGGATAGAGACCCAGTACTTC
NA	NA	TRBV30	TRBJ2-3	CAWGRGPGPDTQYF	TGTGCCTGGGGCCGGGGCCCCGGCCCGGATACGCAGTATTTT
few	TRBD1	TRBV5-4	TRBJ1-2	CASSSIGAQGASGYTF	TGTGCCAGCAGCTCAATTGGCGCACAGGGGGCGAGTGGCTACACCTTC
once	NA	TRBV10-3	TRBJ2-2	CAISENSPSGELFF	TGTGCCATCAGTGAGAATAGTCCCTCCGGGGAGCTGTTTTTT
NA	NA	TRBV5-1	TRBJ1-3	CASRLGNSGNTIYF	TGCGCCAGCAGATTAGGGAACTCTGGAAACACCATATATTTT
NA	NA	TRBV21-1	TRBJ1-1	CASSPRQGMNTEAFF	TGTGCCAGCAGCCCTCGACAGGGGATGAACACTGAAGCTTTCTTT
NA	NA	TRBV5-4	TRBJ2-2	CASRRDLSPNTGELFF	TGTGCCAGCAGAAGGGACCTTTCTCCGAACACCGGGGAGCTGTTTTTT
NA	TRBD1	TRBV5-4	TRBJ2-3	CASTARQGDIGTQYF	TGTGCCAGCACCGCACGGCAGGGGGATATAGGAACGCAGTATTTT
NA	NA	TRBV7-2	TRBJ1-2	CASRLGGGYGYTF	TGTGCCAGCAGACTCGGAGGGGGATATGGCTACACCTTC
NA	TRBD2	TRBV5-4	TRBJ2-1	CASSGGTSGGANEQFF	TGTGCCAGCAGCGGCGGGACTAGCGGGGGGGCCAATGAGCAGTTCTTC
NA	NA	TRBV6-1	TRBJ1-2	CASSEQGSFGYGYTF	TGTGCCAGCAGTGAACAGGGATCGTTTGGCTATGGCTACACCTTC
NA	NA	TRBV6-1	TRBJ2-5	CASSDLGIETQYF	TGTGCCAGCAGTGATTTGGGGATAGAGACCCAGTACTTC
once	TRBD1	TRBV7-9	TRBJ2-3	CASSLTGQGVTDTQYF	TGTGCCAGCAGCTTAACCGGACAGGGGGTAACAGATACGCAGTATTTT
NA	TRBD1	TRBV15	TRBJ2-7	CATSRDGTGAYEQYF	TGTGCCACCAGCAGAGACGGGACAGGAGCCTACGAGCAGTACTTC
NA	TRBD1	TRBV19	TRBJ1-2	CASTSGGGGYTF	TGTGCCAGCACTTCAGGGGGCGGTGGCTACACCTTC
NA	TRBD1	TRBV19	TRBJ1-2	CASWDRNFDGYTF	TGTGCCAGCTGGGACAGGAATTTCGATGGCTACACCTTC
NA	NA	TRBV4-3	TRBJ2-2	CASSQGLPTGELFF	TGCGCCAGCAGCCAAGGACTGCCCACCGGGGAGCTGTTTTTT
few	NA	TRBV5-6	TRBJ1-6	CASRQVGSPNSPLHF	TGTGCCAGCCGTCAGGTGGGGTCCCCTAATTCACCCCTCCACTTT
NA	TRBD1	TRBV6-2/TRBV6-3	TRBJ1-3	CASSYAGQGNTIYF	TGTGCCAGCAGTTACGCGGGACAGGGGAACACCATATATTTT
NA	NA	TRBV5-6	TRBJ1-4	CASSFRGRGEKLFF	TGTGCCAGCAGCTTTCGCGGACGGGGTGAAAAACTGTTTTTT
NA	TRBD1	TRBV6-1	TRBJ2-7	CASSRGQRGYEQYF	TGTGCCAGCAGCAGGGGACAGCGAGGCTACGAGCAGTACTTC
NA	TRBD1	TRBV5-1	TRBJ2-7	CASSLAGTGVSYEQYF	TGCGCCAGCAGCTTGGCCGGGACAGGGGTCTCCTACGAGCAGTACTTC
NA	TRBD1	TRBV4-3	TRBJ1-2	CASSQGTGANYGYTF	TGCGCCAGCAGCCAAGGGACAGGGGCCAACTATGGCTACACCTTC
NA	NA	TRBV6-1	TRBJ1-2	CASSEGGGSGYTF	TGTGCCAGCAGTGAAGGGGGAGGGAGTGGCTACACCTTC
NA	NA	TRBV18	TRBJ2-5	CASSPDSEETQYF	TGTGCCAGCTCACCGGACAGTGAAGAGACCCAGTACTTC
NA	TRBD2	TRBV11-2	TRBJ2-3	CASSLLASGGVDTQYF	TGTGCCAGCAGCTTGTTAGCTAGCGGGGGGGTTGATACGCAGTATTTT
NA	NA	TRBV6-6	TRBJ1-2	CASSYRGDDNYGYTF	TGTGCCAGCAGTTACAGGGGGGACGATAACTATGGCTACACCTTC
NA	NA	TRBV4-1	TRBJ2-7	CASSQAGTGEVEQYF	TGCGCCAGCAGCCAAGCCGGGACTGGGGAGGTCGAGCAGTACTTC
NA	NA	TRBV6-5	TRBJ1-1	CASSLGQGNTEAFF	TGTGCCAGCAGCCTCGGGCAGGGGAACACTGAAGCTTTCTTT
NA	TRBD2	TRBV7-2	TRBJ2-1	CASSLGLANHNEQFF	TGTGCCAGCAGCTTGGGACTAGCGAACCACAATGAGCAGTTCTTC
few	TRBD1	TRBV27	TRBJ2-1	CATTPIDRGSLDEQFF	TGTGCCACCACGCCTATAGACAGGGGAAGCCTCGATGAGCAGTTCTTC
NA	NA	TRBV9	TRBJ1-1	CASSLQGNTEAFF	TGTGCCAGCAGCCTCCAGGGGAACACTGAAGCTTTCTTT
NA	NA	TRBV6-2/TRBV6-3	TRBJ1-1	CASSYSTGRGTEAFF	TGTGCCAGCAGTTACTCGACGGGACGGGGCACTGAAGCTTTCTTT
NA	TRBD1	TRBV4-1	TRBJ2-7	CASSHPGTGIYEQYF	TGCGCCAGCAGCCATCCCGGGACAGGAATCTACGAGCAGTACTTC
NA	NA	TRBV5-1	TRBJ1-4	CASRSRFATNEKLFF	TGCGCCAGCAGAAGCCGGTTTGCAACTAATGAAAAACTGTTTTTT
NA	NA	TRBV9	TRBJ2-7	CASSVGHPRGGYEQYF	TGTGCCAGCAGCGTTGGCCATCCGAGGGGAGGTTACGAGCAGTACTTC
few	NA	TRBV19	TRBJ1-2	CASTEANYGYTF	TGTGCCAGTACCGAGGCAAACTATGGCTACACCTTC
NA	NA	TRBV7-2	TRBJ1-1	CASRRVSTEAFF	TGTGCCAGCAGAAGGGTGAGCACTGAAGCTTTCTTT
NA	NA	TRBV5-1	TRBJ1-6	CASSLVRSNNSPLHF	TGCGCCAGCAGCTTGGTGAGGTCCAATAATTCACCCCTCCACTTT
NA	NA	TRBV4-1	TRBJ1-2	CASSQAFPTGLSSGYTF	TGCGCCAGCAGCCAAGCATTCCCGACAGGCTTATCGTCTGGCTACACCTTC
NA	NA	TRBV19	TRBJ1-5	CASSIWQINQPQHF	TGTGCCAGTAGTATCTGGCAGATCAATCAGCCCCAGCATTTT